The next 30 T cell receptor beta chains were all read from a single sample in a study of read filtering for tumor transcriptome and immune sequencing. This library used around 400 ng RNA and molecular barcoded adaptors spanning alpha/delta and beta/gamma chains. A single record per CDR3 protein comes from TCRdb applying MiXCR to the reads. The sample records tens of thousands of distinct CDR3 sequences, nearly 20% being singletons. The sample consisted of a population of CD138-negative cells sorted from bone marrow. The receptors were sampled from a donor older than 35 with multiple myeloma.

With respect to this clonotype: A single base separates this from a much larger clone, so it may be a read error. The CDR3 does not close with the conserved phenylalanine or tryptophan, likely indicating a read error. The chain recombines TRBV20-1 with TRBJ1-5; D possibly corresponds to TRBD1 (5 bases). Germline V gives CDR1 DFQATT, CDR2 SNEGSKA (reference sequence). The CDR3 runs 12 residues. CDR3 nucleotides: TGCAGCCTGGGGGTCCTCAATCAGCCCCAGCATCTT. Translated: CSLGVLNQPQHL.

This clonotype was observed many times. J is TRBJ2-2 and V is TRBV24-1; 8 nucleotides line up with TRBD1. There are 17 residues in the CDR3. Trimming cost V 3 bases and J 6 bases; bases outside gene matches: 11. Germline assignment: CDR1 KGHDR and CDR2 SFDVKD. The chain's CDR3 is CATSDHRTGSHSGELFF. In DNA form, the CDR3 reads TGTGCCACCAGTGATCACCGGACAGGGTCACATTCCGGGGAGCTGTTTTTT.

The rearrangement joins TRBV28 to TRBJ1-1; the D is unclear. The CDR3 is 13 residues long. CDR1 MDHEN and CDR2 SYDVKM come from the germline V gene. V was trimmed by 5 bases and J by 4 bases, leaving 11 bases between them. CDR3: CASSLGLSTEAFF. For the CDR3, the DNA is TGTGCCAGCAGTCTTGGCCTGAGCACTGAAGCTTTCTTT.

A remark on this clonotype: The junction departs from the called germline gene at one end, perhaps through a read error. CDR3 sequence: CASSTRLTGANAGELFF. In nucleotides, the CDR3 is TGTGCTAGCAGTACCCGCCTGACTGGGGCAAACGCCGGGGAGCTGTTTTTT. The chain recombines TRBV12-3 or TRBV12-4 with TRBJ2-2; D may be TRBD1 (5 bases). This CDR3 spans 17 amino acids.

This clonotype was seen at least ten times. This chain uses TRBV12-3 or TRBV12-4 with TRBJ2-5; D assignment may be TRBD1 or TRBD2 (5 bases each). The CDR3 is made up of 15 amino acids. The ends were cut back, 4 bases at V and 6 bases at J, with 18 bases in the middle. The CDR3 reads CASSSSGTDFKTQYF. The CDR3 DNA follows: TGTGCCAGCAGTTCCTCCGGGACCGACTTTAAGACCCAGTACTTC.

In regard to this clonotype: A much larger clone is a single base away; this may be a read error. This chain uses TRBV6-6 with TRBJ2-1, with TRBD2 matching over 10 bases. The CDR3 length is 16 residues. Germline loops: CDR1 MNHNY, CDR2 SVGAGI (reference sequence). With V trimmed by 2 bases and J by 7 bases, 8 bases remained unmatched. The CDR3 DNA follows: TGTGCCAGCAGTTACCCGGCTAGCGGGAGTTTTAATGAGCAGTTCTTC. Amino acids: CASSYPASGSFNEQFF.

About this clonotype: It may be a read error: a sequence one base away is much more abundant. The chain combines TRBV6-5 with TRBJ2-3; no clear D gene. V shed 6 bases and J shed 6 bases, with 10 bases lying between them. This CDR3 comprises 12 residues. CDR1 is MNHEY and CDR2 is SVGAGI in the germline V gene. The CDR3 sequence: CASRDPADTQYF. CDR3 bases: TGTGCCAGCAGGGACCCTGCGGATACGCAGTATTTT.

In its sample, this clonotype was seen many times. The chain links TRBV12-3 or TRBV12-4 to TRBJ2-2, with D uncertain. V was trimmed by 6 bases and J by 5 bases, leaving 10 bases between them. There are 13 residues in the CDR3. CDR3 nucleotides: TGTGCCAGCAGCACCGGGTCTACCGGGGAGCTGTTTTTT. It is translated as CASSTGSTGELFF.

This clonotype appeared many times. This sequence joins TRBV20-1 and TRBJ1-1; 8 nucleotides match TRBD1. Germline CDR1 and CDR2: DFQATT and SNEGSKA (reference sequence). The CDR3 runs 15 residues. The V segment lost 3 bases and the J segment 4 bases; nucleotides outside the gene matches: 10. CDR3 sequence: CSASRDGQGGTEAFF. The CDR3 DNA follows: TGCAGTGCTAGCCGCGATGGACAGGGCGGCACTGAAGCTTTCTTT.

Comment on this clonotype: One base away lies a much larger clone, so this may be a sequencing read error. This sequence joins TRBV6-1 and TRBJ2-7, with D tentatively TRBD1 (6 bases). There are 15 residues in the CDR3. Germline V gene lookup returns CDR1 MNHNS and CDR2 SASEGT. Between the trimmed V and J ends, which lost 0 bases and 0 bases, there was a span of 9 bases. CDR3 sequence: CASSEAWGPSYEQYF. The CDR3 DNA reads TGTGCCAGCAGTGAAGCATGGGGGCCCTCCTACGAGCAGTACTTC.

This clonotype has ten or more counts. The V call is TRBV20-1, the J call TRBJ2-2; D is unclear. Trimming cost V 0 bases and J 3 bases, with 5 bases left between them. CDR3 length equals 13 residues. Germline V CDR1 and CDR2: DFQATT, SNEGSKA (reference sequence). In DNA form, the CDR3 reads TGCAGTGCTAGAGATGCGGACACCGGGGAGCTGTTTTTT. This codes for CSARDADTGELFF.

Turning to this clonotype: A much more abundant neighbour one base away suggests this may be a read error. The genes are TRBV7-2 and TRBJ1-5; possibly TRBD1 for D (6 bases). The germline V gene encodes CDR1 SGHTA and CDR2 FQGNSA. The CDR3 loop spans 13 amino acids. Trimming left V 5 bases short and J 9 bases short, with 14 bases between. The CDR3 DNA reads as TGTGCCAGCAGCCAGAGTGGGGGGCGGCCCCAGCATTTT. This sequence encodes CASSQSGGRPQHF. Together with reference TRBV7-2 and TRBJ1-5, the CDR3 gives the full variable domain: GAGVSQSPSNKVTEKGKDVELRCDPISGHTALYWYRQSLGQGLEFLIYFQGNSAPDKSGLPSDRFSAERTGGSVSTLTIQRTQQEDSAVYLCASSQSGGRPQHFGDGTRLSIL.

V and J are TRBV6-6 and TRBJ2-2; 10 bases agree with TRBD2. This CDR3 region has 16 residues. Unmatched junction bases numbered 5, after V lost 6 bases and J lost 1 base. The germline gives CDR1 MNHNY, CDR2 SVGAGI (reference sequence). The CDR3: CASRYPSGGNTGELFF. DNA for the CDR3: TGTGCCAGCAGATATCCTAGCGGGGGGAACACCGGGGAGCTGTTTTTT.

This clonotype was observed at least ten times. The chain is built from TRBV28 and TRBJ1-1, with D unresolved. Germline CDR1 and CDR2: MDHEN and SYDVKM. Deletions cut 1 base from V and 2 bases from J, with 8 bases between. This CDR3 is built from 14 residues. CDR3 nucleotides: TGTGCCAGCAGTTTATTTACCAGAAACACTGAAGCTTTCTTT. It translates to CASSLFTRNTEAFF.

The chain recombines TRBV15 with TRBJ2-2, with D possibly TRBD2 on 5 matching bases. V lost 3 bases and J lost 17, with 19 bases in between. CDR1 and CDR2 (germline): LNHNV, YYDKDF (reference sequence). This CDR3 contains 13 residues. The CDR3 region is CATSSDFIGEPFF. The CDR3 DNA reads TGTGCCACCAGCAGCGATTTCATCGGGGAGCCATTTTTT.

This clonotype occurred many times. This sequence joins TRBV20-1 and TRBJ2-2; TRBD2 matches at 15 bases. V lost 4 bases and J lost 3; bases outside the gene matches: 6. The CDR3 contains 17 residues. Germline V gene sequence: CDR1 DFQATT, CDR2 SNEGSKA (reference sequence). This chain's CDR3 is CSANPGTSGGYTGELFF. The CDR3 DNA reads as TGCAGTGCTAACCCCGGGACTAGCGGGGGGTACACCGGGGAGCTGTTTTTT.

The V and J genes are TRBV12-3 or TRBV12-4 and TRBJ2-3; 9 bases match TRBD2. V lost 8 bases, J lost 4 bases, and 10 bases stayed unmatched. This CDR3 is built from 15 residues. The CDR3 is CASLTSGLLADTQYF. CDR3 DNA sequence: TGTGCCAGCTTGACTAGCGGTCTCCTGGCAGATACGCAGTATTTT.

As concerns this clonotype: A single base separates this from a much larger clone, so it may be a read error. The conserved phenylalanine or tryptophan normally closing the CDR3 is absent here, so this likely arose from a read error. The V and J genes are TRBV20-1 and TRBJ1-1, with 7 bases that match TRBD1. This CDR3 has 11 amino acids. Germline V gene sequence: CDR1 DFQATT, CDR2 SNEGSKA (reference sequence). J gave up 9 bases and V 3 bases, and 4 bases lay outside the gene matches. The CDR3 sequence: CSARLGGQAFS. In DNA, the CDR3 is TGCAGTGCTAGGTTAGGGGGCCAAGCTTTCTCT.

This clonotype was picked up many times. The chain employs TRBV28 and TRBJ1-1; D not certain. The CDR3 has 13 residues. V lost 6 bases to trimming and J lost 12 bases, with 20 bases between them. Germline assignment: CDR1 MDHEN and CDR2 SYDVKM. In DNA, the CDR3 is TGTGCCAGCAGACCCGCCGGGCGGGAGACGACTTTCTTT. Residues: CASRPAGRETTFF.

This clonotype came up a few times. The rearrangement joins TRBV28 to TRBJ2-7, with 9 bases identical to TRBD1. Germline values: CDR1 MDHEN, CDR2 SYDVKM. J was trimmed by 3 bases and V by 5 bases; bases with no gene match: 11. The CDR3 sequence is 16 residues long. The CDR3 sequence: CASSPSGQGKYYEQYF. The DNA for the CDR3 is TGTGCCAGCAGTCCCTCAGGACAGGGGAAATACTACGAGCAGTACTTC.

At least ten counts were recorded for this clonotype. The chain recombines TRBV11-2 with TRBJ2-5; no firm D call. Per the germline V gene, CDR1 is SGHAT and CDR2 is FQNNGV. The CDR3 is made up of 11 amino acids. V gave up 6 bases and J gave up 1 base, with 3 bases separating them. The CDR3 sequence: CASRLQETQYF. Here the CDR3 DNA reads TGTGCCAGCAGACTCCAAGAGACCCAGTACTTC.

The sample holds many counts of this clonotype. The gene calls are TRBV2 and TRBJ2-7; TRBD2 matches at 8 bases. The junction had 7 bases not matched to a gene; V was cut back by 7 bases and J by 5 bases. The CDR3 contains 13 residues. Germline V gene data show CDR1 as SNHLY and CDR2 as FYNNEI. The CDR3 DNA reads as TGTGCCAGCAAGTTGACCGGGGGGGACGAGCAGTACTTC. Translation gives CASKLTGGDEQYF.

Of note for this clonotype: A read error is possible here, since a much larger clone lies one base away. This chain links TRBV28 with TRBJ1-1, with 8 bases matching TRBD1. The junction had 3 bases not matched to a gene; V was cut back by 6 bases and J by 6 bases. Per germline, CDR1 MDHEN and CDR2 SYDVKM. The CDR3 has 12 residues. The DNA of the CDR3 is TGTGCCAGCAGAGCAGGGGGCGCTGAAGCTTTCTTT. This gives the protein CASRAGGAEAFF.

The sample holds many counts of this clonotype. This CDR3 is CSVPLGEKLFF. The CDR3 bases are TGCAGCGTTCCCCTCGGGGAAAAACTGTTTTTT. The chain employs TRBV29-1 and TRBJ1-4; D gene uncertain. This CDR3 comprises 11 residues. CDR1 SQVTM and CDR2 ANQGSEA come from the germline V gene. Trimming removed 5 bases from V and 8 bases from J, with 9 bases in between.

As to this clonotype: This may come from a read error, since a much larger clone is one base off. This chain uses TRBV20-1 with TRBJ2-7; D is possibly TRBD1 (6 bases). The length of the CDR3 is 12 residues. Trimming removed 3 bases from V and 3 bases from J, with 9 bases in between. Per germline, CDR1 DFQATT and CDR2 SNEGSKA (reference sequence). CDR3 protein: CSASDRCYEQYF. In DNA, the CDR3 is TGCAGTGCTAGCGACAGGTGCTACGAGCAGTACTTC.

This clonotype was counted many times. The chain carries TRBV11-3 and TRBJ1-1; D not certain. The CDR3 is 12 amino acids. Trimming removed 2 bases from V and 4 bases from J, with 5 bases in between. Germline CDR1 SGHNT, CDR2 YENEEA. This CDR3 is CASSLIGTEAFF. CDR3 DNA sequence: TGTGCCAGCAGCTTAATTGGCACTGAAGCTTTCTTT.

This clonotype was seen a handful of times. V and J are TRBV3-1 and TRBJ2-3, with 12 bases aligning to TRBD2. This CDR3 has 16 amino acids. In germline, CDR1 is LGHDT, CDR2 YNNKEL (reference sequence). J lost 5 bases, V lost 5 bases, and 8 bases had no gene match. The CDR3 reads CASSNTLAGGRDTQYF. The CDR3 nucleotides read TGTGCCAGCAGCAATACACTAGCGGGAGGTCGAGATACGCAGTATTTT.

This clonotype was seen ten or more times. CDR3 loop: CASSISTNNEQFF. In DNA form, the CDR3 reads TGTGCCAGTAGTATCTCTACCAACAATGAGCAGTTCTTC. The chain couples TRBV19 to TRBJ2-1; D remains ambiguous. The CDR3 sequence is 13 residues long. Between the trimmed V and J ends, which lost 3 bases and 5 bases, there was a span of 8 bases. Germline V gene lookup returns CDR1 LNHDA and CDR2 SQIVND (reference sequence).

This clonotype was recorded many times. The CDR3 DNA sequence: TGTGCCAGCAGTGTCCGGGACGACACTGAAGCTTTCTTT. It codes for CASSVRDDTEAFF. The chain links TRBV6-5 to TRBJ1-1, with TRBD1 as a possible D gene (5 bases). Germline V gives CDR1 MNHEY, CDR2 SVGAGI. The CDR3 consists of 13 residues. Between the trimmed V and J ends, which lost 5 bases and 3 bases, there was a span of 10 bases.

This clonotype appeared a few times. The rearrangement links TRBV19 to TRBJ1-2, with TRBD1 identical over 7 bases. This CDR3 has 14 amino acids. Trimming at V came to 3 bases and at J to 8 bases, leaving 9 bases not matched to a gene. Germline V gene data show CDR1 as LNHDA and CDR2 as SQIVND (reference sequence). CDR3 loop: CASSIDRAVPGYTF. The CDR3 DNA reads as TGTGCCAGTAGTATCGACAGGGCTGTTCCCGGCTACACCTTC.